This TCR beta chain was retrieved from a study of T-cell memory formation after mild COVID-19. Whole-study findings and limits: Pre-infection memory carried some responding clones, suggesting that cross-reactive memory joined. Confirmation of SARS-CoV-2 specificity was lacking for second-wave clones peaking day 37.

Constant-segment primers were used for 5'RACE, and the resulting TCR alpha and TCR beta cDNA libraries carried sample barcodes and UMIs. TCRdb ran MiXCR on the 5' RACE reads and lists one entry per CDR3 protein. The sample includes hundreds of thousands of distinct CDR3 sequences, 15% to 20% of them seen just once. A remark on this clonotype: Its matching antigen is unknown.

This CDR3 is built from 13 residues. CDR1 SQVTM and CDR2 ANQGSEA come from the germline V gene. The J segment lost 4 bases and the V segment lost 6 bases, leaving 8 bases of the junction unmatched. The chain combines TRBV29-1 with TRBJ1-2; 7 bases agree with TRBD1. Sequencing was done on a sample of PBMCs or a T cell subset sorted from them (not recorded which). This sequence originates from a man between 18 and 29 years old who had mild COVID-19 (a few samples of this study predate the infection). Cell type and time point are not known. CDR3 sequence reads: CSVAGAGGYGYTF. The CDR3 bases are TGCAGCGTGGCGGGGGCAGGGGGCTATGGCTACACCTTC.